These T cell receptor beta chains were read from a single sample in a study of sequential checkpoint blockade in melanoma. The protocol was immunoSEQ multiplex PCR, while the TCRdb copy is restricted to in-frame clones and leaves out a portion. The sample includes about 21,000 clones, about four fifths of them seen just once. Sequenced here: CD8+ T cells sorted from blood (inferred from file names), sampled from a patient given nivolumab and ipilimumab in sequence. Receptors were obtained from a human donor with melanoma. Each CDR3 is given with its conserved first and last residue. A D gene is named only where the DNA matches it firmly. The size field is filled for only some rows; it gives once, few, many or a size class.

TRBV6-5	TRBJ2-7	few	-	CASSRQPYEQYF	TGTGCCAGCAGCCGACAACCCTACGAGCAGTACTTC
TRBV7-9	TRBJ2-7	-	TRBD2	CASSFSGSSYEQYF	TGTGCCAGCAGCTTTAGCGGGAGCTCCTACGAGCAGTACTTC
TRBV19	TRBJ2-7	-	TRBD1	CASSTFGTGGYEQYF	TGTGCCAGTAGTACCTTCGGGACAGGGGGCTACGAGCAGTACTTC
TRBV10-2	TRBJ1-1	-	TRBD1	CASSESTEIQGARGDTEAFF	TGCGCCAGCAGTGAGTCGACGGAGATACAGGGGGCGCGAGGGGACACTGAAGCTTTCTTT
TRBV11-3	TRBJ1-5	-	-	CALTPGQKRFYSNQPQHF	TGTGCCCTTACACCCGGACAGAAACGCTTCTATAGCAATCAGCCCCAGCATTTT
TRBV16	TRBJ1-5	-	TRBD1	CASSPRTGRQPQHF	TGTGCCAGCAGCCCCAGGACAGGGAGACAGCCCCAGCATTTT
TRBV7-9	TRBJ1-2	-	-	CASSSQRIADYGYTF	TGTGCCAGCAGCTCACAAAGGATAGCAGATTATGGCTACACCTTC
TRBV19	TRBJ2-1	-	TRBD2	CASSIVGSSGSTNEQFF	TGTGCCAGTAGTATAGTGGGTTCTAGCGGGAGTACAAATGAGCAGTTCTTC
TRBV6-1	TRBJ1-6	-	-	CASSPGHDNSPLHF	TGTGCCAGCAGTCCCGGACACGATAATTCACCCCTCCACTTT
TRBV7-6	TRBJ1-5	-	-	CASSLAEEDQPQHF	TGTGCCAGCAGCTTAGCAGAAGAGGATCAGCCCCAGCATTTT
TRBV19	TRBJ2-1	few	TRBD2	CASSKTSGSFDEQFF	TGTGCCAGTAGTAAAACTAGCGGGAGTTTCGATGAGCAGTTCTTC
TRBV7-2	TRBJ2-7	-	-	CASSSYPASAYEQYF	TGTGCCAGCAGCTCCTATCCCGCCAGCGCCTACGAGCAGTACTTC
TRBV5-6	TRBJ1-4	-	-	CASSLEGVKLFF	TGTGCCAGCAGCTTGGAGGGAGTGAAACTGTTTTTT
TRBV11-2	TRBJ2-7	-	TRBD2	CASSFSGGPGEQYF	TGTGCCAGCAGCTTTAGCGGGGGGCCCGGGGAGCAGTACTTC
TRBV28	TRBJ1-2	few	-	CASSLGVYGYTF	TGTGCCAGCAGTCTAGGAGTCTATGGCTACACCTTC